A selection of T cell receptor beta chains follows, all from one sample in a study of blood T cell repertoires in COVID-19. The table came from immunoSEQ multiplex PCR; TCRdb's copy has only in-frame clones and leaves some out. The table has about 210,000 clones, under 90% seen once. The sample consisted of peripheral blood. Receptors were obtained from a middle-aged woman with active or convalescent COVID-19. CDR3s include the opening cysteine and the closing phenylalanine or tryptophan. D genes are given only for firm matches. Some rows mark clone size as missing; the rest say once, few, many or name a class of expanded clone.

clone size | J gene | V gene | CDR3 length | D gene | CDR3 DNA | CDR3 protein
once | TRBJ2-1 | TRBV9 | 14 | NA | TGTGCCAGCAGCGTAGAATGGCTCAGGAATGAGCAGTTCTTC | CASSVEWLRNEQFF
NA | TRBJ2-3 | TRBV4-1 | 16 | TRBD2 | TGCGCCAGCAGCCAAACACCGGGACTAGCGGCAGATACGCAGTATTTT | CASSQTPGLAADTQYF
NA | TRBJ2-7 | TRBV9 | 14 | NA | TGTGCCAGCGGACCATCGACTAGTCCCGACGAGCAGTACTTC | CASGPSTSPDEQYF
NA | TRBJ2-5 | TRBV9 | 13 | TRBD1 | TGTGCCAGCAGCGTTGACAGGGGGGAGACCCAGTACTTC | CASSVDRGETQYF
NA | TRBJ1-1 | TRBV6-5 | 14 | NA | TGTGCCAGCAGTTACTCGACTATATACACTGAAGCTTTCTTT | CASSYSTIYTEAFF
NA | TRBJ2-7 | TRBV20-1 | 14 | NA | TGCAGTGCTAGTGGCCCAGGGGATGGAGGCGAGCAGTACTTC | CSASGPGDGGEQYF
NA | TRBJ2-4 | TRBV27 | 20 | TRBD2 | TGTGCCAGCAGTTTATCGCCCCTAGCGGGGAGTCCACTAGCCAAAAACATTCAGTACTTC | CASSLSPLAGSPLAKNIQYF
NA | TRBJ2-1 | TRBV28 | 14 | NA | TGTGCCAGCAGGCAGGGGCCCTCCTACAATGAGCAGTTCTTC | CASRQGPSYNEQFF
NA | TRBJ2-3 | TRBV14 | 14 | NA | TGTGCCAGCAGCCAAGGTGGAGGGGCGGGTACGCAGTATTTT | CASSQGGGAGTQYF
NA | TRBJ1-1 | TRBV2 | 13 | NA | TGTGCCAGCAGCCCACGAGGTGCGGTTGAAGCTTTCTTT | CASSPRGAVEAFF